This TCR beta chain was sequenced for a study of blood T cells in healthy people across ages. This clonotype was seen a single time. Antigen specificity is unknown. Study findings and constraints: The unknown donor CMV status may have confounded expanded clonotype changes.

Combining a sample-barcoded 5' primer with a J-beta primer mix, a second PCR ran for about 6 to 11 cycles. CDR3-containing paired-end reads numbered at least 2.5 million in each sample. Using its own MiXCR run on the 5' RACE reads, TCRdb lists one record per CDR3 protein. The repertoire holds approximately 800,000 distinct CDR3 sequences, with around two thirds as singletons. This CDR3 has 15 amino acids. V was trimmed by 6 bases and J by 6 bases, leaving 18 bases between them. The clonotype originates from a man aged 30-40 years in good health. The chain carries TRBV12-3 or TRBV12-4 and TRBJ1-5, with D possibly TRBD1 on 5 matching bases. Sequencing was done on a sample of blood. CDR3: CASRTGTFPGQPQHF. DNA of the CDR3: TGTGCCAGCAGGACCGGGACTTTCCCCGGTCAGCCCCAGCATTTT.